The clone carrying this T cell receptor beta chain came up a few times. What it binds is unknown. The sample is drawn from a study of identical twins. A template switching step contributed a universal primer site, while unique molecular identifiers were present in the cDNA. TCRdb re-called the 5' RACE reads through MiXCR, storing one row per CDR3 protein. The sample lists some 660,000 distinct CDR3 sequences; 8% to 9% were seen once. Trimming removed 7 bases from V and 4 bases from J, with 16 bases in between. Germline CDR1 MNHEY, CDR2 SVGEGT. CDR3 size: 14 residues. Study-wide points: For zero-insertion analyses, partial confounding could come from invariant MAIT and iNKT cells.

The sample was also linked to a second study, of yellow fever vaccine responses in identical twins. From that study: Reportedly, the response of twins' T cells to the vaccine seemed partly convergent, partly personalized.

The material sequenced was PBMCs. The TCR was taken from a woman aged 18-29 years in good health. This sequence joins TRBV6-2 or TRBV6-3 and TRBJ1-1; D gene ambiguous. The CDR3: CASMWMQASTEAFF. The CDR3 bases are TGTGCCAGCATGTGGATGCAAGCAAGCACTGAAGCTTTCTTT.